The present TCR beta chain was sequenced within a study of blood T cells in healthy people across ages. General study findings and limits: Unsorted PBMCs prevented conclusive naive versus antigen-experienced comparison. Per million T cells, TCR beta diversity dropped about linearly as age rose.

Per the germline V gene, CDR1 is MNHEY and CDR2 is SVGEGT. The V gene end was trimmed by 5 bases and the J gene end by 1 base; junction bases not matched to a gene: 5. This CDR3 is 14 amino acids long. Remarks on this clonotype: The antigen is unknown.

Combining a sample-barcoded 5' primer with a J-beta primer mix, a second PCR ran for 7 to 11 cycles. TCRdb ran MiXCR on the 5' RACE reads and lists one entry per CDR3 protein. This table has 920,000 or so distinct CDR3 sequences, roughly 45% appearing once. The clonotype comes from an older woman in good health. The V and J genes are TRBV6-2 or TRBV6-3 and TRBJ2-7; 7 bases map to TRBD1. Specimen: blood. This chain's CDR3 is CASSNYRGSYEQYF. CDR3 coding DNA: TGTGCCAGCAGTAACTACAGGGGATCCTACGAGCAGTACTTC.